This T cell receptor beta chain originates from a study of T cells in localized non-small cell lung cancer. Notes on the study in general: The study found T cell clonality highest in uninvolved adjacent lung, above tumor. Owing to sequencing of a solitary tumor region, heterogeneity cannot be discounted.

Assay: immunoSEQ multiplex PCR; the TCRdb copy retains only in-frame clones and omits some. The sample comprises 35,000 to 40,000 clones, 80% to 90% of which are singletons, and less than 3% rests with the top ten. Concerning this clone itself: Its target is unknown.

This receptor was obtained from a woman aged 40 to 75 with stage I lung adenocarcinoma. The material sequenced was peripheral blood, taken before any cancer treatment.

CDR3 residues: CASSPGTDYGYTF. CDR3 DNA sequence: TGTGCCAGCAGCCCCGGGACAGACTATGGCTACACCTTC. J is TRBJ1-2 and V is TRBV11-2; 7 bases align to TRBD1. The CDR3 extends over 13 amino acids. V lost 5 bases to trimming and J lost 3 bases; unmatched junction nucleotides: 3. Per the germline V gene, CDR1 is SGHAT and CDR2 is FQNNGV. Together with reference TRBV11-2 and TRBJ1-2, the CDR3 gives the full variable domain: EAGVAQSPRYKIIEKRQSVAFWCNPISGHATLYWYQQILGQGPKLLIQFQNNGVVDDSQLPKDRFSAERLKGVDSTLKIQPAKLEDSAVYLCASSPGTDYGYTFGSGTRLTVV.